These 24 T cell receptor beta chains share one sample of origin, sequenced in a study of beta chain features in type 1 diabetes. Sequencing targeted expressed TCRB transcripts, as all isolated RNA had been reverse transcribed. Libraries were prepared by immunoSEQ multiplex PCR; TCRdb keeps only in-frame clonotypes and omits some of them. The repertoire holds hundreds of thousands of clones, with roughly 15% as singletons. The sequencing input was naive CD4+ T cells from blood. The source of these receptors is a woman aged 40 to 50 in good health.

This clone has a handful of counts. This rearrangement joins TRBV18 to TRBJ2-3, with 12 bases that match TRBD2. The germline V gene has CDR1 KGHSH and CDR2 LQKENI. J was trimmed by 1 base and V by 6 bases; bases with no gene match: 5. The CDR3 has 16 residues. This chain's CDR3 is CASSRLAGERTDTQYF. The CDR3, as DNA: TGTGCCAGCTCTCGACTAGCGGGGGAACGCACAGATACGCAGTATTTT. The variable domain in full, completed from reference TRBV18 and TRBJ2-3, reads NAGVMQNPRHLVRRRGQEARLRCSPMKGHSHVYWYRQLPEEGLKFMVYLQKENIIDESGMPKERFSAEFPKEGPSILRIQQVVRGDSAAYFCASSRLAGERTDTQYFGPGTRLTVL.

This clone was found a few times. This chain joins TRBV15 and TRBJ2-7; 9 bases map to TRBD1. The V segment lost 1 base and the J segment 3 bases; nucleotides outside the gene matches: 4. Germline V CDR1 and CDR2: LNHNV, YYDKDF (reference sequence). This CDR3 is 15 amino acids long. The CDR3 DNA follows: TGTGCCACCAGCAGAGGGGGACAGGGAAGCTACGAGCAGTACTTC. This encodes CATSRGGQGSYEQYF.

This clone was recorded a few times. The V gene is TRBV18, the J gene TRBJ1-4; no definite D call. Trimming shortened V by 3 bases and J by 3 bases, and 8 bases separated the two germline ends. Germline V lookup: CDR1 KGHSH, CDR2 LQKENI. The CDR3 loop spans 14 amino acids. DNA for the CDR3: TGTGCCAGCTCACCGAGGTACCCTAATGAAAAACTGTTTTTT. Encoded protein: CASSPRYPNEKLFF.

This clone was seen more than once but under ten times. This sequence joins TRBV5-1 and TRBJ2-5; 10 positions agree with TRBD2. V dropped 5 bases and J dropped 5; count of bases not matched to a gene: 15. CDR3 length: 17 amino acids. Germline V gives CDR1 SGHRS, CDR2 YFSETQ. CDR3 DNA sequence: TGCGCCAGCAGATACGGTGGGCCAGCGGGGGGGCGTGAGACCCAGTACTTC. This encodes CASRYGGPAGGRETQYF.

The chain links TRBV5-1 to TRBJ2-7; D may be TRBD2 (6 bases). The V gene's germline CDR1 is SGHRS and CDR2 YFSETQ. This CDR3 is built from 15 residues. Trimming removed 5 bases from V and 0 bases from J, with 15 bases in between. CDR3 residues: CASSSGTYISYEQYF. CDR3 coding DNA: TGCGCCAGCAGTTCCGGGACTTACATCTCCTACGAGCAGTACTTC.

This clone was detected a few times. V is TRBV10-3 and J is TRBJ1-5; TRBD1 agrees at 7 bases. The germline V gene encodes CDR1 ENHRY and CDR2 SYGVKD. V lost 0 bases, J lost 0 bases, and 5 bases stayed unmatched. The CDR3 runs 17 residues. CDR3 bases: TGTGCCATCAGTGAGTCGACCGGGACAGCTAGCAATCAGCCCCAGCATTTT. This encodes CAISESTGTASNQPQHF.

This rearrangement joins TRBV6-6 to TRBJ2-1; 7 nucleotides agree with TRBD2. Germline trimming cut 5 bases from V and 5 bases from J; bases unmatched to any gene: 6. Germline loops: CDR1 MNHNY, CDR2 SVGAGI (reference sequence). The CDR3 totals 14 residues. CDR3 residues: CASSVRGSDNEQFF. Written as DNA, the CDR3 is TGTGCCAGCAGTGTCCGCGGGAGCGACAATGAGCAGTTCTTC.

The V gene is TRBV9, the J gene TRBJ2-3, with 10 bases matching TRBD1. Germline CDR1 and CDR2: SGDLS and YYNGEE. The CDR3 is made up of 15 amino acids. The junction had 3 bases not matched to a gene; V was cut back by 2 bases and J by 3 bases. CDR3 DNA sequence: TGTGCCAGCAGCGTGGGACAGGGGCTTACAGATACGCAGTATTTT. Translating gives CASSVGQGLTDTQYF.

This clone was picked up a small number of times. This rearrangement joins TRBV27 to TRBJ1-1, with D perhaps matching TRBD1 (5 bases). V was clipped by 3 bases and J by 4 bases, with 15 bases between them. The CDR3 is 15 residues long. Germline loops: CDR1 MNHEY, CDR2 SMNVEV (reference sequence). Here the CDR3 DNA reads TGTGCCAGCAGTTTGGGCCTAGGGGTCAGCACTGAAGCTTTCTTT. Translating it yields CASSLGLGVSTEAFF.

This clone was observed a few times. The genes are TRBV7-2 and TRBJ2-1; the D gene is possibly TRBD1 (5 bases). Looked up from germline, CDR1 is SGHTA and CDR2 is FQGNSA. The CDR3 loop spans 16 amino acids. Trimming shortened V by 1 base and J by 4 bases, and 14 bases separated the two germline ends. CDR3 in DNA: TGTGCCAGCAGCTTAGTGATACAGGTGGTTTACAATGAGCAGTTCTTC. This codes for CASSLVIQVVYNEQFF.

J is TRBJ1-1 and V is TRBV6-5; D is perhaps TRBD1 (6 bases). The V end lost 5 bases, the J end lost 3 bases, and 16 bases lay between the germline ends. The CDR3 covers 15 residues. Germline V lookup: CDR1 MNHEY, CDR2 SVGAGI. The CDR3 reads CASSRGARGDTEAFF. CDR3 nucleotides: TGTGCCAGCAGTAGGGGGGCGCGGGGGGACACTGAAGCTTTCTTT.

The rearrangement joins TRBV9 to TRBJ2-5; no reliable D call. Trimming cost V 0 bases and J 2 bases, with 14 bases left between them. CDR3 length: 16 residues. Germline V gene data show CDR1 as SGDLS and CDR2 as YYNGEE. The CDR3 DNA sequence: TGTGCCAGCAGCGTAGGTCTTGGCGGCCGACAAGAGACCCAGTACTTC. Its protein is CASSVGLGGRQETQYF.

V usage is TRBV27 and J usage is TRBJ1-6; D is ambiguous. Germline V gene data show CDR1 as MNHEY and CDR2 as SMNVEV (reference sequence). Trimming took 5 bases from V and 10 from J, leaving 9 bases between them. The CDR3 is made up of 12 amino acids. The CDR3 bases are TGTGCCAGCAGTCTCCTTCGGTCACCCCTCCACTTT. Translating it yields CASSLLRSPLHF.

This clone was observed a handful of times. J is TRBJ2-4 and V is TRBV27, with 8 bases aligning to TRBD2. The CDR3 totals 17 residues. V dropped 3 bases and J dropped 0; count of bases not matched to a gene: 7. Looked up from germline, CDR1 is MNHEY and CDR2 is SMNVEV (reference sequence). Here the CDR3 reads CASSLLRGGIAKNIQYF. CDR3 bases: TGTGCCAGCAGTTTGCTCCGGGGGGGGATAGCCAAAAACATTCAGTACTTC.

This clone has more than one count but fewer than ten. The genes are TRBV19 and TRBJ2-1, with TRBD1 matching over 8 bases. There are 13 residues in the CDR3. Germline V lookup: CDR1 LNHDA, CDR2 SQIVND (reference sequence). The V segment lost 4 bases and the J segment 8 bases; nucleotides outside the gene matches: 4. The CDR3 loop is CASSSGQGHEQFF. In DNA, the CDR3 is TGTGCCAGTAGTAGCGGACAGGGCCATGAGCAGTTCTTC.

This clone was seen a handful of times. V gene TRBV5-8 combines with J gene TRBJ2-7; TRBD1 matches at 8 bases. Germline V CDR1 and CDR2: SGHTS, YDEGEE. V lost 5 bases, J lost 3 bases, and 4 bases stayed unmatched. The CDR3 is 13 residues long. CDR3 protein: CASSLTGVYEQYF. In DNA, the CDR3 is TGTGCCAGCAGTTTGACAGGGGTCTACGAGCAGTACTTC.

This clone was counted only a few times. This sequence joins TRBV23-1 and TRBJ1-1, with 10 bases lining up with TRBD1. TRBV23-1 qualifies as an ORF whose function is uncertain. This CDR3 region has 14 residues. J lost 5 bases, V lost 3 bases, and 3 bases had no gene match. The CDR3 reads CASSQDRGRTEAFF. Written as DNA, the CDR3 is TGCGCCAGCAGTCAGGACAGGGGGAGGACTGAAGCTTTCTTT.

The J gene is TRBJ1-1, the V gene TRBV5-6; 9 bases agree with TRBD1. Germline lookup yields CDR1 SGHDT and CDR2 YYEEEE. V shed 4 bases, J shed 7 bases, and the junction held 17 bases outside the gene matches. CDR3 size: 17 residues. This CDR3 is CASSTRPGTGNGVEAFF. The CDR3 region has the DNA TGTGCCAGCAGCACACGACCCGGGACAGGGAACGGGGTTGAAGCTTTCTTT.

This clone was counted a few times. V usage is TRBV27 and J usage is TRBJ1-5; D is ambiguous. V was shortened by 6 bases and J by 0 bases, with 18 bases between the two germline ends. CDR1 MNHEY and CDR2 SMNVEV come from the germline V gene (reference sequence). The CDR3 runs 17 residues. CDR3 nucleotides: TGTGCCAGCAGCGGAGGTCCGGGAATTTATAGCAATCAGCCCCAGCATTTT. Encoded protein: CASSGGPGIYSNQPQHF.

This clone showed up just a few times. The J gene is TRBJ2-5, the V gene TRBV5-1; unclear D gene. V shed 0 bases and J shed 3 bases, with 9 bases lying between them. Germline CDR1 reads SGHRS; CDR2 reads YFSETQ. CDR3 size: 14 residues. The CDR3 region has the DNA TGCGCCAGCAGCTTGGGTGGGCCGGAAGAGACCCAGTACTTC. Encoded protein: CASSLGGPEETQYF.

The chain recombines TRBV6-6 with TRBJ2-5; no reliable D call. Per germline, CDR1 MNHNY and CDR2 SVGAGI (reference sequence). This CDR3 is 13 amino acids long. Trimming cost V 2 bases and J 5 bases, with 9 bases left between them. The CDR3 is CASSYGGQETQYF. Here the CDR3 DNA reads TGTGCCAGCAGTTACGGCGGTCAGGAGACCCAGTACTTC.

This clone was counted a few times. The V call is TRBV6-4, the J call TRBJ1-1, with D possibly matching TRBD1 (5 bases). From germline, CDR1 is MRHNA and CDR2 SNTAGT. The CDR3 contains 13 residues. Trimming shortened V by 4 bases and J by 1 base, and 7 bases separated the two germline ends. The CDR3, as DNA: TGTGCCAGCAGTGGTCAGGGGAACACTGAAGCTTTCTTT. Translating it yields CASSGQGNTEAFF.

The CDR3 DNA reads TGTGCCAGCAGCTCTAGCTGGGGGACTAGCGCCGATACGCAGTATTTT. Its protein is CASSSSWGTSADTQYF. V is TRBV7-6 and J is TRBJ2-3; 10 bases are shared with TRBD2. The CDR3 has 16 amino acids. Germline V lookup: CDR1 SGHVS, CDR2 FNYEAQ. J lost 6 bases, V lost 4 bases, and 10 bases had no gene match. The whole variable domain, remainder taken from reference TRBV7-6 and TRBJ2-3, is GAGVSQSPRYKVTKRGQDVALRCDPISGHVSLYWYRQALGQGPEFLTYFNYEAQQDKSGLPNDRFSAERPEGSISTLTIQRTEQRDSAMYRCASSSSWGTSADTQYFGPGTRLTVL.

This clone turned up a few times. The chain joins TRBV4-3 to TRBJ2-7, with 8 bases matching TRBD2. The CDR3 has 14 amino acids. V shed 1 base, J shed 6 bases, and the junction held 5 bases outside the gene matches. The germline V gene has CDR1 LGHNA and CDR2 YSLEER. CDR3 DNA: TGCGCCAGCAGCCAAGTCGGGGGGGGTGGCGAGCAGTACTTC. This encodes CASSQVGGGGEQYF.